The 6 T cell receptor beta chains in this list originate from one sample, sequenced in a study of T-cell reconstitution after alpha-beta-depleted transplantation in children. During its preparation, the TCRbeta library received unique molecular identifiers. TCRdb itself ran the PCR reads through MiXCR, one entry per CDR3 protein. Here the sample spans 300,000 to 350,000 distinct CDR3 sequences, around 15% being singletons. Sequenced material: PBMCs, mostly from graft donor cells, taken 360 days after TCRalphabeta/CD19-depleted stem cell transplant. Source of these receptors: a male patient aged 2 to 9 who had a stem cell transplant for acute lymphoblastic leukemia, so the T cells may come from the graft donor.

This clonotype was counted ten times or more. The rearrangement uses TRBV12-3 or TRBV12-4 and TRBJ2-7, with 7 bases identical to TRBD1. V lost 6 bases to trimming and J lost 0 bases; unmatched junction nucleotides: 5. The CDR3 covers 14 residues. CDR3 in DNA: TGTGCCAGCAGCCCCGGGACAGTCTCCTACGAGCAGTACTTC. It specifies CASSPGTVSYEQYF.

The rearrangement joins TRBV5-1 to TRBJ2-5; a weak D match, TRBD1 (6 bases). Germline CDR1 and CDR2: SGHRS and YFSETQ. The length of the CDR3 is 15 residues. V lost 4 bases, J lost 2 bases, and 15 bases lay in between. The CDR3 protein is CASSKPQGSQETQYF. The CDR3 coding sequence is TGCGCCAGCAGCAAACCACAGGGTTCGCAAGAGACCCAGTACTTC.

The J gene is TRBJ1-2, the V gene TRBV7-9, with D maybe TRBD1 (5 bases). This CDR3 is built from 13 residues. Per the germline V gene, CDR1 is SEHNR and CDR2 is FQNEAQ (reference sequence). Trimming removed 5 bases from V and 2 bases from J, with 9 bases in between. CDR3 loop: CASSVGQNYGYTF. The CDR3 region has the DNA TGTGCCAGCAGCGTGGGGCAGAACTATGGCTACACCTTC.

This clonotype was found many times. The chain joins TRBV14 to TRBJ2-1; D is ambiguous. This CDR3 is 14 amino acids long. Trimming removed 1 base at V and 5 bases at J, with 9 bases between. Germline V gene sequence: CDR1 SGHDN, CDR2 FVKESK. DNA for the CDR3: TGTGCCAGCAGCCAAGTCAACAGAAACAATGAGCAGTTCTTC. It translates to CASSQVNRNNEQFF.

This clonotype was observed a handful of times. This chain uses TRBV5-5 with TRBJ2-6; D is undetermined. CDR3 size: 14 residues. V was trimmed by 9 bases and J by 1 base, leaving 11 bases between them. In germline, CDR1 is SGHKS, CDR2 YYEKEE (reference sequence). Here the CDR3 DNA reads TGTGCCACCCACGAGAGGTCTGGGGCCAACGTCCTGACTTTC. Amino acid sequence: CATHERSGANVLTF.

The chain joins TRBV7-8 to TRBJ2-7; 9 bases are shared with TRBD1. The CDR3 extends over 16 amino acids. The junction had 13 bases not matched to a gene; V was cut back by 5 bases and J by 5 bases. Looked up from germline, CDR1 is SGHVS and CDR2 is FQNEAQ. The DNA of the CDR3 is TGTGCCAGCAGCACCCCGACAGGGGGGTGGAGAAACGAGCAGTACTTC. Translation: CASSTPTGGWRNEQYF.